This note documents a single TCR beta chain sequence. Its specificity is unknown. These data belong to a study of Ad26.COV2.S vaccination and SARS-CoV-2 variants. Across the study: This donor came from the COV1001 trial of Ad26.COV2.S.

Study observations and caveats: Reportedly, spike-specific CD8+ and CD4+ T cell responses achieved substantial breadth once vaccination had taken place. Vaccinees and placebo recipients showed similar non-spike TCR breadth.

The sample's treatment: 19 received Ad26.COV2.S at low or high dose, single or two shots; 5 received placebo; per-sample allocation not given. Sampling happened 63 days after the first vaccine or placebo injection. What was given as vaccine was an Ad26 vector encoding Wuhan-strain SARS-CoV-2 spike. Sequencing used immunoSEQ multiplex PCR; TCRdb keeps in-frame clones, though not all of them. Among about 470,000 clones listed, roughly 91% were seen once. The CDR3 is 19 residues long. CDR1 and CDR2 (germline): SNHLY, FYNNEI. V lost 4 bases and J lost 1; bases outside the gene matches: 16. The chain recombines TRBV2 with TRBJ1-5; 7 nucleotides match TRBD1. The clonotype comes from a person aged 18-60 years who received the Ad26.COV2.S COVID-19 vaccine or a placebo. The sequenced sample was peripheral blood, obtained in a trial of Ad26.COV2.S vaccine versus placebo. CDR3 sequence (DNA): TGTGCCAGCAGTGGAGGTCAATACTCTACAGGGGAAAGCAATCAGCCCCAGCATTTT. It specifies CASSGGQYSTGESNQPQHF.